This record looks at one T cell receptor beta chain sequence and its context. Its antigen specificity is not known. Qualities for individual bases were not recorded, and no much larger clone is one base off. The germline V and J ends show losses of 7 bases and 10 bases respectively, and no gene match explains 11 bases of the junction. The cysteine opens and the phenylalanine closes a CDR3 of 13 amino acids. Only the CDR3 part of the read is kept: 39 bases, read in frame from the first base. According to the germline V gene (reference sequence), CDR1 reads SEHNR and CDR2 reads FQNEAQ. Graves' hyperthyroidism was defined as stable when no progression to ophthalmopathy occurred over 18 months of follow-up. The hyperthyroidism patients were between 18 and 65 years old and newly diagnosed, with a disease duration of less than 2 months. The study excluded patients with uncontrolled infections, other autoimmune diseases, pregnancy or lactation. Diagnoses were established on the basis of clinical symptoms, serum thyroxine and TRAb, thyroid ultrasound, and orbital computed tomography. PBMCs were isolated from 10 ml of fresh peripheral blood by Ficoll-Paque density gradient centrifugation. Total RNA was extracted with Trizol reagent, and quality was checked on an Agilent 2100 Bioanalyzer.

This sample stems from a study of T cells in Graves' hyperthyroidism and ophthalmopathy (dated by TCRdb to the late 2010s). In terms of the full investigation: Peripheral blood samples were taken at initial diagnosis, before any treatment was given. After sampling, hyperthyroidism patients received methimazole starting at 30 mg daily, and ophthalmopathy patients received high-dose intravenous methylprednisolone. According to the paper, TCR Vbeta CDR3 sequencing was carried out on about 140 peripheral blood samples, which came from 40 to 45 ophthalmopathy, under 85 hyperthyroidism and roughly 17 progressor patients. Prospective prediction of ophthalmopathy was tested in an independent validation cohort consisting of 18 hyperthyroidism patients and more than 15 patients who later progressed to ophthalmopathy. The study also compared thyroid tissue and blood T-cell repertoires from 5 to 7 Graves' hyperthyroidism patients. The roughly 94 discovery patients were randomly divided into training and test sets at a 7:3 ratio. To identify distinguishing TCR V-J signatures, a discovery cohort of 95 to 100 patients was used, comprising approximately 40 with Graves' ophthalmopathy and some 57 with stable Graves' hyperthyroidism.

The TCR beta CDR3 regions were amplified from RNA transcripts. The first round of RT-PCR for the TCR CDR3 was performed with the HTBI primer set and the Qiagen OneStep RT-PCR kit. A second multiplex PCR round built the libraries, followed by size selection and purification. The libraries were sequenced on an Illumina HiSeq2000 using paired-end 100 bp reads. In the authors' own workflow: SOAPnuke was used to process the raw data, removing reads that contained adapters or uncalled bases, had a mean Phred below 15, or lacked an exact match to the constant primer or identifier. COPE v1.2.5 was used to merge high-quality paired reads, and clonotypes were defined as unique nucleotide sequences. MiTCR v1.1 was used to align clonotypes to the IMGT TRBV, TRBD and TRBJ reference segments. The analysis was restricted to V-J combinations with a frequency above 0.0001, which together covered 99.2% of the repertoires. A TCS score was defined as the ratio between F50 (clonal expansion) and ExV (chaos), using BLOSUM62-based TCRdist between CDR3 peptides within each V-J. Welch's t-statistics and random forest reduced just over 500 V-J features to roughly 13, which were used in a naive Bayes classifier (R e1071). TCRdb's own reprocessing of the public reads used fastp at Q25 and MiXCR and kept productive beta chains. Rows are unified per CDR3 protein, each entry keeping the most common DNA and genes. The V and J calls were determined by TCRdb, not by the authors. Across this sample there are approximately 300,000 distinct CDR3 sequences, with around a sixth seen only once. Jointly, the top ten make up roughly 33% of the sample.

Results and caveats for the whole study, not just this receptor: Most expanded thyroid clonotypes (frequency above 0.001) were also detected in blood, a finding suggesting that blood repertoires may reflect thyroid immune responses. In validation, the model predicted progression to ophthalmopathy a median of roughly 6.5 months before onset, with about 64% sensitivity and about 72% specificity. Sample size was not statistically predetermined, and investigators were not blinded to group allocation. A model built on a 13 V-J signature distinguished ophthalmopathy from stable hyperthyroidism, reaching roughly 88% sensitivity and 81.08% specificity in cross-validation and 80%/75% in testing.

Material for sequencing was blood. Recombination linked TRBV7-9 to TRBJ1-1; 8 bases in the junction line up with TRBD1. The TCR sequence derives from a man aged 25 to 40 with Graves' hyperthyroidism. The DNA reads as follows: TGTGCCAGCACCGATCCGGAAACAGGGGGAGCTTTCTTT. Its coded protein is CASTDPETGGAFF.